This T cell receptor beta chain was recovered during a study of regulatory and conventional T cells in RAG deficiency (dated by TCRdb to about 2017). Turning to the overall study: High-throughput TCR beta sequencing was used to compare the diversity and composition of the Treg, conventional CD4+ and CD8+ T cell repertoires of RAG-deficient patients with those of healthy controls. Findings and caveats that apply to the study as a whole: All patient T-cell subsets had shorter CDR3 lengths; Omenn syndrome patients showed >75% Treg-Tconv repertoire overlap at nucleotide and amino acid level. For some subjects, some analyses of T-cell subsets were not performed. Compared with controls, Omenn syndrome and CID/AS patients had around 96-fold fewer unique TCR beta sequences in Treg cells, whereas the reduction in the other subsets was around 10-fold. In Omenn syndrome patients, sorted CD25-high CD127-low cells may represent peripherally activated cells rather than bona fide Treg cells. Markedly lower Shannon entropy and higher Simpson indices were observed in RAG-deficient patients than in control T-cell subpopulations.

The library was obtained by the immunoSEQ multiplex PCR assay. Genomic DNA from the sorted T-cell subsets was used to amplify rearranged TCR beta chain products, which were then sequenced. In the paper's pipeline: Shannon entropy and Simpson indices were used to measure the diversity of productive TCR beta rearrangements in each repertoire. Clonal expansion was assessed by the summed frequency of the 100 most abundant productive TCR beta clonotypes among total reads. The TRB repertoires were scored with a self-reactivity index built on which amino acids appear at CDR3beta positions 6 and 7. Two-way ANOVA was used for repertoire analyses, and Student t or Mann-Whitney tests were used for flow cytometric analyses. Entries here come from immuneACCESS through TCRdb and include only in-frame sequences with V and J called. Some clones fail to appear in such tables; in the studies checked, an unresolved V gene covers under half of the shortfall, and the cause of the remainder is unknown. V and J calls and clone size are copied from that table; D and trimming were computed from the DNA. The sample contains over 10,000 clones, around 94% of them found a single time. Approximately 1.5% of the sample is taken by the ten largest.

A remark on this clone: Its target antigen remains unknown. The sample holds no much larger clone one base away, and base qualities are not on file.

Regulatory T cells were purified from blood as CD4+CD25-high CD127-low cells before genomic DNA extraction. Several healthy control donors served as the comparison group for repertoire analyses. These data are also associated with another study on regulatory T cells. The second study's authors report: The multiplex PCR used 52 forward TRBV primers and 13 reverse TRBJ primers, with assay-based and computational corrections for amplification bias. In patients, repertoires had restricted unique TRB V-J pairs and skewed V and J gene usage, with regulatory T cells showing the most marked changes. The study compared T-cell receptor beta repertoires of sorted regulatory, conventional CD4+ and CD8+ T cells in CD3G-deficient patients with those in healthy controls. Peripheral blood mononuclear cells were isolated by Ficoll density separation. Within the immunoSEQ assay, multiplex PCR amplified rearranged TRB loci from genomic DNA. Sequencing of the TRB amplicons was done on an Illumina HiSeq platform. Raw sequences were error-filtered and aligned to reference gene sequences by custom algorithms and were subsequently analyzed with the immunoSEQ online tools. The frequencies of productive and nonproductive TRB rearrangements were evaluated among unique sequences as well as among total sequences. Prism software was used to run t tests, Mann-Whitney tests or two-way ANOVA for comparisons between groups.

The sequence was obtained from a human donor in good health. The sample consisted of CD127- CD25+ CD4+ Tregs sorted from blood.

The DNA sequence reads TGTGCCAGCAGCAGAGAGGGTAGCGGGGGCTCTCAGTTCTTC. This is translated as CASSREGSGGSQFF. The rearranged segments are TRBV9 and TRBJ2-1, with 9 bases matching TRBD2. The V end gives up 4 bases and the J end 13 bases, leaving 12 bases in the junction not matched to a gene. Per the germline V gene, SGDLS is the CDR1 and YYNGEE is the CDR2. From the cysteine up to the phenylalanine, the CDR3 has a length of 14 residues. The DNA shown is the 42-base CDR3, in frame from base 1.